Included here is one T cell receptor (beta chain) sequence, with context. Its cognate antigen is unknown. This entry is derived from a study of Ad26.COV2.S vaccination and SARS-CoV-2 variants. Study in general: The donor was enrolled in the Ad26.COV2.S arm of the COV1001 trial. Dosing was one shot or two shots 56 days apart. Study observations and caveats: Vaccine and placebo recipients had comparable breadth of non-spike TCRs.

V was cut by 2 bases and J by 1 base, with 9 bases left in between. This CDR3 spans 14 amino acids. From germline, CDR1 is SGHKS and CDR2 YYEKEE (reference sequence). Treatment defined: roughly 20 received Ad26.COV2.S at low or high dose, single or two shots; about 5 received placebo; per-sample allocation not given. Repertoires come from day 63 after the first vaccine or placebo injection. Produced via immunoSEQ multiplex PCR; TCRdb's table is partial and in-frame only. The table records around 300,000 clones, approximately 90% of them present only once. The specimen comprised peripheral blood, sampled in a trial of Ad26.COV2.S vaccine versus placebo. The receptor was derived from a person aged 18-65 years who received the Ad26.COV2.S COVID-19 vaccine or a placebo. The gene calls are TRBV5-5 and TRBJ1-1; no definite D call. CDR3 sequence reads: CASSFGPSNTEAFF. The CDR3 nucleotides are TGTGCCAGCAGCTTTGGCCCTTCGAACACTGAAGCTTTCTTT.